This T cell receptor beta chain was identified during a study of T cell responses to AZD1222 COVID-19 vaccine. Study results and caveats: Clonal diversity was possibly underestimated, and the donors were mostly white British, with more females.

Repertoires were generated with immunoSEQ multiplex PCR, while TCRdb's copy carries only in-frame clones and drops some. The sample has about 130,000 clones, over 85% seen once. The CDR3 consists of 13 residues. Trimming cost V 4 bases and J 4 bases, with 11 bases left between them. Germline V lookup: CDR1 SGHNT, CDR2 YYREEE (reference sequence). As regards this clone: Its antigen is not identified.

This TCR came from an adult who received the AZD1222 COVID-19 vaccine. The rearrangement joins TRBV5-4 to TRBJ2-5; tentatively, D is TRBD1 (6 bases). Source: peripheral blood, taken 28 days after the second AZD1222 dose. CDR3 amino acids: CASSQTGIETQYF. As DNA, the CDR3 is TGTGCCAGCAGCCAAACAGGGATAGAGACCCAGTACTTC. The variable domain in full, with the rest retrieved from reference TRBV5-4 and TRBJ2-5, is ETGVTQSPTHLIKTRGQQVTLRCSSQSGHNTVSWYQQALGQGPQFIFQYYREEENGRGNFPPRFSGLQFPNYSSELNVNALELDDSALYLCASSQTGIETQYFGPGTRLLVL.